This TCR beta chain was captured in a study of T cell changes during pregnancy in multiple sclerosis. Some clones are missing from TCRdb's copy, which holds only in-frame ones; the method was immunoSEQ multiplex PCR. The top ten clones hold over 0.45% of a sample with roughly 60,000 clones, 70% to 90% of them seen once. Germline lookup yields CDR1 MNHNS and CDR2 SASEGT. CDR3 size: 12 residues. Deletions cut 8 bases from V and 5 bases from J, with 12 bases between. The receptor was isolated from a female donor with multiple sclerosis, enrolled in a pregnancy study. The starting material was CD4+ T cells from peripheral blood mononuclear cells, obtained in the first trimester of pregnancy. This chain uses TRBV6-1 with TRBJ2-5; D not resolved. The CDR3 loop reads CASSSSTETQYF. The CDR3 DNA sequence: TGTGCCAGCTCTTCTAGTACTGAGACCCAGTACTTC.